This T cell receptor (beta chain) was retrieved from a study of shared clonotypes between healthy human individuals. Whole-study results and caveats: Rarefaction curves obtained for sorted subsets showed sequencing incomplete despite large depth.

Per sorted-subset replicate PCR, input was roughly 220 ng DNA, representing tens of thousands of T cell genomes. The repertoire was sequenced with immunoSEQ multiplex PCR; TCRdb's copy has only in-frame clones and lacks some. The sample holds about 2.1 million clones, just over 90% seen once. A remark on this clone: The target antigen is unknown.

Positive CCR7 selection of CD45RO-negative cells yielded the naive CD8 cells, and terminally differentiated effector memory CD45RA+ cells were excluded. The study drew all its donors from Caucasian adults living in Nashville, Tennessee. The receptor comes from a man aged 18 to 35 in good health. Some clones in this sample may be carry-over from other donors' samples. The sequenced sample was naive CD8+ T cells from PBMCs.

Written as DNA, the CDR3 is TGTGCCAGCAGTTACTCGGAGGAGAGCTCTGGAAACACCATATATTTT. Translating it yields CASSYSEESSGNTIYF. This chain joins TRBV6-5 and TRBJ1-3; D remains unclear. V was shortened by 0 bases and J by 0 bases, with 9 bases between the two germline ends. CDR3 length: 16 amino acids. Germline values: CDR1 MNHEY, CDR2 SVGAGI.